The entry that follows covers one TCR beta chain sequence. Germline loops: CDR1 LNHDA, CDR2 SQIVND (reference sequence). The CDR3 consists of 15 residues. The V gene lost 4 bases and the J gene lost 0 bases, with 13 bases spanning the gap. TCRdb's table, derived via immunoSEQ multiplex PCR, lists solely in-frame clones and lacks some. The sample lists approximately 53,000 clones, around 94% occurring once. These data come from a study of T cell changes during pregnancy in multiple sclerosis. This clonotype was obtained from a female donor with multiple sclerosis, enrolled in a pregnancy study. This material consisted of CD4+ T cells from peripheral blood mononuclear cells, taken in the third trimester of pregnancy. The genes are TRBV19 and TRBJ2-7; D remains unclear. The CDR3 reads CASSTSSLLSYEQYF. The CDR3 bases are TGTGCCAGTAGTACCAGTTCCCTCCTCTCCTACGAGCAGTACTTC.